This T cell receptor (beta chain) stems from a study of OX40 agonist ivuxolimab in advanced cancers. With respect to the entire study: Ivuxolimab was a fully human IgG2 agonistic monoclonal antibody targeting the costimulatory receptor OX40 (CD134). Intravenous ivuxolimab was administered to patients every 2 weeks at six dose levels: 0.01, 0.1, 0.3, 1.5, 3 and 10 mg/kg. The purpose of peripheral TCRbeta sequencing was to test whether ivuxolimab changed TCR sequence diversity and led to clonal T-cell expansion. Prior anti-PD-1, anti-PD-L1 or anti-CTLA-4 therapy was permitted, and about 40% of dose-escalation patients had received checkpoint inhibitors. In the dose-escalation cohort, 65% to 85% of patients were male, and the mean age was roughly 60 years with a range of roughly 20 to 79. Partial responses were achieved by three dose-escalation patients, of whom one had hepatocellular carcinoma and two had cutaneous melanoma. The monotherapy dose-escalation portion (N = 52 patients) of the phase I ivuxolimab trial is reported in the paper. Among the approximately 54 dose-escalation patients, some 20 had hepatocellular carcinoma, about 15 melanoma, 9 renal cell carcinoma and 9 head and neck cancer. What the work shows at the level of the full study, not this receptor alone: At doses from 0.1 to 3.0 mg/kg, clonal expansion was seen in both CD4+ and CD8+ blood T cells between baseline and week 6. The antigen specificity of the peripheral T cells that underwent clonal expansion was not determined. After ivuxolimab, more expanded clones were found on average in CD8+ T cells than in CD4+ T cells. Partial responders in the 0.1-3.0 mg/kg groups had among the lowest normalized peripheral clonal expansion, especially among CD8+ T cells. Low levels of normalized T-cell clonal expansion were also seen in some patients who did not respond.

The CDR3 has 18 amino acids, counting the end cysteine and phenylalanine. Left in the record is the CDR3 DNA by itself, 54 bases read in frame from the first base. The V end gives up 0 bases and the J end 4 bases, leaving 7 bases in the junction not matched to a gene. The germline V gene sets CDR1 to SGHRS and CDR2 to YFSETQ. In regard to this clone: Its target antigen remains unknown. Base qualities are not recorded, but no much larger clone differs from it by a single base.

For sequencing of the TCRbeta CDR3 region, genomic DNA was extracted from the sorted cells. The immunoSEQ Assay was used to sequence the TCRbeta CDR3 regions. As stored in TCRdb, this immuneACCESS dataset retains in-frame rearrangements with V and J assigned. A fraction of the clones does not appear; measured against another copy, unresolved V genes explain less than half of the discrepancy, and the remainder lacks a known reason. This sample gives about 50,000 clones in total; 79% of them show up just once. Over 1% of the sample is held by the ten biggest clonotypes. Patients with a history of autoimmune disease or receiving systemic immunosuppression were excluded from the trial. Peripheral blood for TCR sequencing was collected from all dose cohorts at baseline, on cycle 4 day 1, and on cycle 7 day 1. Samples came from an open-label, multicenter, first-in-human phase I dose-escalation trial of ivuxolimab. Adults with locally advanced or metastatic head and neck squamous cell, hepatocellular, melanoma or renal cell carcinoma were enrolled in the trial. Before TCR sequencing, CD4+ T cells and CD8+ T cells were sorted from peripheral blood as separate populations.

The clonotype comes from an adult with an advanced solid tumor such as melanoma, head and neck, liver or kidney cancer. The sequences come from CD4+ or CD8+ T cells sorted from blood, collected in a trial of the OX40 agonist ivuxolimab. The sequence is built from TRBV5-1 and TRBJ2-5; the central 15 bases match TRBD2. The CDR3 amino acid sequence is: CASSLVLGLAGGLETQYF. The nucleotides read TGCGCCAGCAGCTTGGTTCTCGGACTAGCGGGGGGGCTAGAGACCCAGTACTTC.